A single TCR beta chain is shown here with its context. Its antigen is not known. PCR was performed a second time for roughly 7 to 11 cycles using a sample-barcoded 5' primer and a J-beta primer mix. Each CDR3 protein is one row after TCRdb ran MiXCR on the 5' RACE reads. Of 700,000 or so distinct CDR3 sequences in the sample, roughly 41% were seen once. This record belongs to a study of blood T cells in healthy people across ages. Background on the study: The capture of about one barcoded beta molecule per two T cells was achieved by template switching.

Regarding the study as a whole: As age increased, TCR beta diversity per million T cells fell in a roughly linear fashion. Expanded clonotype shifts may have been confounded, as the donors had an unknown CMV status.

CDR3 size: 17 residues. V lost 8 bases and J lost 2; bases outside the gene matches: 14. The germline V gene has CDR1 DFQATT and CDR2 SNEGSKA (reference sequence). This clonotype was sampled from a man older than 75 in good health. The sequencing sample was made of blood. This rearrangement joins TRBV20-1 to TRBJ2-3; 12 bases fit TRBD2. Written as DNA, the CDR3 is TGCAGTCCCCAGAGGGCTAGCGGGGGGGGTTTCACAGATACGCAGTATTTT. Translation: CSPQRASGGGFTDTQYF.